The clone carrying this T cell receptor beta chain was found once. The CDR3 is 16 amino acids. CDR1 and CDR2 from the germline V gene are SGHVS and FNYEAQ. V gave up 2 bases and J gave up 0 bases, with 11 bases separating them. The sample originates from a study of tumor-infiltrating lymphocytes in oesophageal squamous cell carcinoma. TCRdb reprocessed the PCR reads via MiXCR and lists one record per CDR3 protein. The sample consists of roughly 20,000 distinct CDR3 sequences, 35% to 45% of them appearing once. The source is a male donor with esophageal squamous cell carcinoma. Sequences were obtained from normal esophageal tissue next to the tumor. The chain has TRBV7-6 and TRBJ2-1; D not certain. The DNA for the CDR3 is TGTGCCAGCAGCTTATACGGGCCTAGCTCCTACAATGAGCAGTTCTTC. It yields the protein CASSLYGPSSYNEQFF.